The rows below give T cell receptor beta chains drawn from one sample of a study of T cells in Graves' hyperthyroidism and ophthalmopathy. Using its own MiXCR run on the multiplex PCR reads, TCRdb lists one record per CDR3 protein. The table lists about half a million distinct CDR3 sequences, under 25% of them singletons, with less than 65% in the top ten. Material for sequencing was blood. The receptors were gathered from a woman in her 70s with Graves' ophthalmopathy. Both conserved end residues are part of each CDR3. Each record gives: V gene, D gene, CDR3 length, J gene, clone size, CDR3 protein, CDR3 DNA. D genes are given only for firm matches. Part of the rows lack a size; the others show once, few, many or a class for expanded clones.

V gene: TRBV28
D gene: TRBD1
CDR3 length: 14
J gene: TRBJ1-3
clone size: few
CDR3 protein: CASTSQDRGYTIYF
CDR3 DNA: TGTGCCAGCACCAGCCAAGACAGGGGATACACCATATATTTT

V gene: TRBV3-2
D gene: -
CDR3 length: 14
J gene: TRBJ2-3
clone size: many
CDR3 protein: CASSLRTSVDTQYF
CDR3 DNA: TGTGCCAGCAGCCTACGGACTAGCGTAGATACGCAGTATTTT

V gene: TRBV11-2
D gene: -
CDR3 length: 14
J gene: TRBJ1-5
clone size: many
CDR3 protein: CASSERGGNQPQHF
CDR3 DNA: TGTGCCAGCAGCGAAAGGGGAGGCAATCAGCCCCAGCATTTT

V gene: TRBV19
D gene: TRBD1
CDR3 length: 18
J gene: TRBJ2-6
clone size: -
CDR3 protein: CASSGFRTGGDGANVLTF
CDR3 DNA: TGTGCCAGTAGTGGCTTCAGGACAGGGGGCGATGGGGCCAACGTCCTGACTTTC

V gene: TRBV7-9
D gene: -
CDR3 length: 13
J gene: TRBJ1-1
clone size: many
CDR3 protein: CASTGTAETEAFF
CDR3 DNA: TGTGCCAGCACCGGGACTGCGGAGACTGAAGCTTTCTTT

V gene: TRBV2
D gene: -
CDR3 length: 16
J gene: TRBJ1-2
clone size: few
CDR3 protein: CASSALLDRPNYGYTF
CDR3 DNA: TGTGCCAGCAGTGCTCTATTAGACAGACCTAACTATGGCTACACCTTC

V gene: TRBV9
D gene: TRBD2
CDR3 length: 16
J gene: TRBJ2-3
clone size: few
CDR3 protein: CASSVGLAGYTDTQYF
CDR3 DNA: TGTGCCAGCAGCGTAGGACTAGCGGGATACACAGATACGCAGTATTTT

V gene: TRBV19
D gene: -
CDR3 length: 15
J gene: TRBJ2-2
clone size: -
CDR3 protein: CASSIDLSSAAVLFF
CDR3 DNA: TGTGCCAGTAGTATAGATCTTAGCTCGGCCGCTGTGCTGTTTTTT

V gene: TRBV3-1
D gene: -
CDR3 length: 12
J gene: TRBJ2-1
clone size: few
CDR3 protein: CASSQEGASRFF
CDR3 DNA: TGTGCCAGCAGCCAAGAAGGGGCTAGTCGGTTCTTC

V gene: TRBV29-1
D gene: -
CDR3 length: 15
J gene: TRBJ2-6
clone size: -
CDR3 protein: CSVESPQAGANVLTF
CDR3 DNA: TGCAGCGTTGAATCCCCCCAGGCTGGGGCCAACGTCCTGACTTTC

V gene: TRBV7-2
D gene: TRBD2
CDR3 length: 15
J gene: TRBJ2-1
clone size: few
CDR3 protein: CASSLGGRPYNEQFF
CDR3 DNA: TGTGCCAGCAGCTTGGGCGGGAGGCCCTACAATGAGCAGTTCTTC

V gene: TRBV6-5
D gene: -
CDR3 length: 16
J gene: TRBJ2-3
clone size: many
CDR3 protein: CASSYSGPDPTDTQYF
CDR3 DNA: TGTGCCAGCAGTTACTCGGGACCGGACCCGACAGATACGCAGTATTTT

V gene: TRBV3-1
D gene: TRBD2
CDR3 length: 15
J gene: TRBJ2-1
clone size: few
CDR3 protein: CASSQATSGNNEQFF
CDR3 DNA: TGTGCCAGCAGCCAAGCGACTAGCGGGAACAATGAGCAGTTCTTC

V gene: TRBV30
D gene: -
CDR3 length: 13
J gene: TRBJ1-1
clone size: -
CDR3 protein: CAWSWTAGTEAFF
CDR3 DNA: TGTGCCTGGAGTTGGACAGCGGGAACTGAAGCTTTCTTT

V gene: TRBV7-9
D gene: TRBD1
CDR3 length: 19
J gene: TRBJ2-5
clone size: few
CDR3 protein: CASSLAGTGGRSVRETQYF
CDR3 DNA: TGTGCCAGCAGCTTAGCCGGGACAGGGGGCAGGTCCGTCCGGGAGACCCAGTACTTC

V gene: TRBV28
D gene: -
CDR3 length: 13
J gene: TRBJ2-7
clone size: many
CDR3 protein: CASMGRSSYEQYF
CDR3 DNA: TGTGCCAGTATGGGACGGAGCTCCTACGAGCAGTACTTC